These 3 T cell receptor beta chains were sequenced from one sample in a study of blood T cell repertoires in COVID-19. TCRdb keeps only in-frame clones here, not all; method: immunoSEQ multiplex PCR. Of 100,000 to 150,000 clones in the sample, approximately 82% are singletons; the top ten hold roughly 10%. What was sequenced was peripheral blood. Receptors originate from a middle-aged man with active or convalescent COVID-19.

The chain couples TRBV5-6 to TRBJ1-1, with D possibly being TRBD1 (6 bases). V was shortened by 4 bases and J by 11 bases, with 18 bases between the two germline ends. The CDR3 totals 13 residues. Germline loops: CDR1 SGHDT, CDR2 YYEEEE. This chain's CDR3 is CASSVDRSQRAFF. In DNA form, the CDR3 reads TGTGCCAGCAGCGTCGACAGGTCCCAGCGGGCTTTCTTT.

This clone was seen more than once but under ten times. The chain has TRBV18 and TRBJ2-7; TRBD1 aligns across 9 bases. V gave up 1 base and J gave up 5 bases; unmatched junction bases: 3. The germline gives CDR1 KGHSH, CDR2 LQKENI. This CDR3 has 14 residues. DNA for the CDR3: TGTGCCAGCTCACCACTAGGACAGGGGAACGAGCAGTACTTC. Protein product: CASSPLGQGNEQYF.

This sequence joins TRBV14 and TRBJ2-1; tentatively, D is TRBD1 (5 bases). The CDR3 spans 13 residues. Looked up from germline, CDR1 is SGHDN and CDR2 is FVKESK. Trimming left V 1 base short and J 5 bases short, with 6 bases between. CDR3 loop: CASSQAGHNEQFF. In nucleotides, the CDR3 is TGTGCCAGCAGCCAAGCAGGGCACAATGAGCAGTTCTTC.